Listed below are T cell receptor beta chains from one sample, sequenced in a study of blood T cell repertoires in COVID-19. Some clones are missing from TCRdb's copy, which holds only in-frame ones; the method was immunoSEQ multiplex PCR. The sample carries fewer than 400,000 clones, 85% recorded once. The specimen sequenced was PBMCs or T cells enriched from blood (not recorded which). Receptor source: a woman in her twenties or thirties who had been exposed to COVID-19. Both conserved end residues are part of each CDR3. Fields, in order: CDR3 DNA, CDR3 protein, V gene, D gene, clone size, J gene. D genes are given only for firm matches. Not all rows give a size; the values are once, few, many and, for expanded clones, a class.

TGCGCCAGCAGCATCCTGGCAACCACAGATACGCAGTATTTT,CASSILATTDTQYF,TRBV5-1,-,-,TRBJ2-3
TGTGCCTGGAGTGTCGGGACTAGCGCAAACAATGAGCAGTTCTTC,CAWSVGTSANNEQFF,TRBV30,TRBD2,-,TRBJ2-1
TGTGCCAGCAGTCCCGGACTGAATCAGCCCCAGCATTTT,CASSPGLNQPQHF,TRBV6-6,-,-,TRBJ1-5
TGTGCCTGGAGTCTAGCGGGGCTCGAGACCCAGTACTTC,CAWSLAGLETQYF,TRBV30,TRBD2,-,TRBJ2-5
TGTGCCACCAGTTACGGCACTGAAGCTTTCTTT,CATSYGTEAFF,TRBV24-1,-,-,TRBJ1-1
TGTGCCAGCAGCGGGACAGGGGGCGCGAGAGCTTTCTTT,CASSGTGGARAFF,TRBV5-6,TRBD1,few,TRBJ1-1
TGCGCCAGCAGAGCAGGGGGCGACGAGCAGTACTTC,CASRAGGDEQYF,TRBV5-1,TRBD1,-,TRBJ2-7
TGTGCCAGCAGCCCCCTAATGACAGGGGGGGAAAGCAATCAGCCCCAGCATTTT,CASSPLMTGGESNQPQHF,TRBV28,TRBD1,-,TRBJ1-5
TGTGCCAGCAGCTTAAATTCAGGGACTAGCGGGGGGTCCTGGGTATACGAGCAGTACTTC,CASSLNSGTSGGSWVYEQYF,TRBV7-8,TRBD2,once,TRBJ2-7
TGTGCCAGCAGGACGACTGACAACTATGGCTACACCTTC,CASRTTDNYGYTF,TRBV6-5,-,-,TRBJ1-2
TGTGCCAGCAGTTCGGTAACCAATAATTCACCCCTCCACTTT,CASSSVTNNSPLHF,TRBV28,-,-,TRBJ1-6
TGTGCCAGCAGTCCCCAGACAGGCACAGATACGCAGTATTTT,CASSPQTGTDTQYF,TRBV2,-,-,TRBJ2-3
TGTGCTAGTGGTTCCCCCGGGACAGGGTATCCAGGGGCCAACGTCCTGACTTTC,CASGSPGTGYPGANVLTF,TRBV12-5,TRBD1,-,TRBJ2-6
TGTGCCAGCAGTGATAAGACGAGCGGGAACGTCTGGGAGACCCAGTACTTC,CASSDKTSGNVWETQYF,TRBV25-1,TRBD2,few,TRBJ2-5
TGTGCCAGCAGCCGACACTCCTACGAGCAGTACTTC,CASSRHSYEQYF,TRBV12-3/TRBV12-4,-,few,TRBJ2-7
TGCGCCAGCAGCTTGGTACAGTCCTCCTACGAGCAGTACTTC,CASSLVQSSYEQYF,TRBV5-1,-,-,TRBJ2-7
TGTGCCAGCAGTGGGAGCTGGAGGACTGAAGCTTTCTTT,CASSGSWRTEAFF,TRBV28,-,-,TRBJ1-1
TGTGCCAGCAGCTTACCTAAGGGAGGGAGCTCCTACGAGCAGTACTTC,CASSLPKGGSSYEQYF,TRBV7-9,TRBD2,-,TRBJ2-7
TGTGCCAGCAGTGAAGGGACAGGGCCAGTAGATACGCAGTATTTT,CASSEGTGPVDTQYF,TRBV25-1,TRBD1,-,TRBJ2-3
TGCGCCAGCAGTCAACTAGCGGGGGCCTTGGAGGAGCAGTTCTTC,CASSQLAGALEEQFF,TRBV23-1,TRBD2,-,TRBJ2-1
TGTGCCAGCAGCGTAGGGGGACCGGGAGGGGCTTTCTTT,CASSVGGPGGAFF,TRBV9,-,-,TRBJ1-1
TGTGCCAGCAGTACCTTTACGGGACTGAATTATGGCTACACCTTC,CASSTFTGLNYGYTF,TRBV28,-,few,TRBJ1-2
TGTGCCAGCGAGGGAGCTAGCGGTCGATCGTACTTC,CASEGASGRSYF,TRBV12-3/TRBV12-4,TRBD2,-,TRBJ2-4
TGTGCCAGCAGCTTAGTCGGCGGGAGCTCCTACAATGAGCAGTTCTTC,CASSLVGGSSYNEQFF,TRBV7-2,TRBD2,few,TRBJ2-1
TGTGCCAGCAGTGACGCGGTAGACACCATATATTTT,CASSDAVDTIYF,TRBV2,-,-,TRBJ1-3
TGTGCTAGTGGTATAGCTAACAATGAGCAGTTCTTC,CASGIANNEQFF,TRBV12-5,-,-,TRBJ2-1
TGCAGCTTCAATCCGGGACAGGGGAAAGCTTTCTTT,CSFNPGQGKAFF,TRBV29-1,TRBD1,-,TRBJ1-1
TGTGCCAGCAGCTTGGCCGGACAGTCAGCTAACTATGGCTACACCTTC,CASSLAGQSANYGYTF,TRBV7-9,-,-,TRBJ1-2
TGCGCCAGCAGCCAAGATCTAGGGAGACTAAAGGCTCAGCCCCAGCATTTT,CASSQDLGRLKAQPQHF,TRBV4-3,-,once,TRBJ1-5
TGTGCCAGCACCCTACTAGCGGGGGGCCCTACTGGAGATACGCAGTATTTT,CASTLLAGGPTGDTQYF,TRBV9,TRBD2,-,TRBJ2-3
TGTGCCAGCAGCCAAATACTAGATTCCTACAATGAGCAGTTCTTC,CASSQILDSYNEQFF,TRBV3-1/TRBV3-2,-,once,TRBJ2-1
TGTGCCAGCAGCCAAGAGACAGCGGGGACTAGCGGGGCTGCCTACGAGCAGTACTTC,CASSQETAGTSGAAYEQYF,TRBV4-2,TRBD2,-,TRBJ2-7
TGTGCCAGCAGCTTTGCGCGTAACCTCGGACAGGGCAATCAGCCCCAGCATTTT,CASSFARNLGQGNQPQHF,TRBV12-1,-,few,TRBJ1-5
TGTGCCAGCAGTTACACAGGGATTAGCACTGAAGCTTTCTTT,CASSYTGISTEAFF,TRBV6-2/TRBV6-3,-,-,TRBJ1-1
TGTGCCAGTAGTGTTCAGGGTCTTGAAGCTTTCTTT,CASSVQGLEAFF,TRBV19,-,-,TRBJ1-1
TGCGCCAGCAGCTTTAGCGGGACTAACGGGAATGAGCAGTTCTTC,CASSFSGTNGNEQFF,TRBV5-1,TRBD2,-,TRBJ2-1